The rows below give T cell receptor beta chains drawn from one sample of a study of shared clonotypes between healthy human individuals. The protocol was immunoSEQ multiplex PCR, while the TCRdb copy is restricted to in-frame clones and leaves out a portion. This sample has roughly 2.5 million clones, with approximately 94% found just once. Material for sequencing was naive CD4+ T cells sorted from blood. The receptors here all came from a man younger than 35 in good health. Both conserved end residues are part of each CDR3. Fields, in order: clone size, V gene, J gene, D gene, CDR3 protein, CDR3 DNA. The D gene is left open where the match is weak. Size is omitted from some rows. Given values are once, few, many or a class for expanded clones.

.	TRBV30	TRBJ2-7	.	CAWSVPTALVGEQYF	TGTGCCTGGAGTGTCCCGACAGCTTTAGTAGGCGAGCAGTACTTC
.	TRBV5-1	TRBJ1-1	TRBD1	CASSLGRTGANTEAFF	TGCGCCAGCAGCTTGGGGAGAACAGGGGCGAACACTGAAGCTTTCTTT
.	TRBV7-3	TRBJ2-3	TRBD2	CASSLGLAGATDTQYF	TGTGCCAGCAGCTTAGGACTAGCGGGGGCGACAGATACGCAGTATTTT
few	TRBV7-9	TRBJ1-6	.	CASSSRGSYNSPLHF	TGTGCCAGCAGCTCGAGGGGCAGCTATAATTCACCCCTCCACTTT
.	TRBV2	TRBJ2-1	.	CASSNEASYNEQFF	TGTGCCAGCAGTAATGAGGCCTCCTACAATGAGCAGTTCTTC
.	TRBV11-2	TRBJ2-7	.	CASSLGPGPYEQYF	TGTGCCAGCAGCTTGGGCCCGGGCCCCTATGAGCAGTACTTC
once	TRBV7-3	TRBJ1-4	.	CASSSLTGPSEKLFF	TGTGCCAGCAGCTCTCTGACAGGACCCAGTGAAAAACTGTTTTTT
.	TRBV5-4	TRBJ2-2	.	CASSSGGGAGIRELFF	TGTGCCAGCAGCTCCGGTGGCGGGGCCGGAATCAGGGAGCTGTTTTTT
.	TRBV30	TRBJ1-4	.	CACLQGINEKLFF	TGTGCCTGTTTACAGGGAATTAATGAAAAACTGTTTTTT
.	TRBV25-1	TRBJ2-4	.	CASSDWAGKDIQYF	TGTGCCAGCAGTGATTGGGCCGGTAAGGACATTCAGTACTTC
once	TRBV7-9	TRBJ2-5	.	CASSPTRETQYF	TGTGCCAGCAGCCCGACGCGAGAGACCCAGTACTTC
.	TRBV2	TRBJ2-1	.	CASSPTTGSYNEQFF	TGTGCCAGCAGTCCCACTACGGGCTCCTACAATGAGCAGTTCTTC
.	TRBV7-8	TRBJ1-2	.	CASSPLEGRSYGYTF	TGTGCCAGCAGCCCCCTTGAGGGTAGGAGTTATGGCTACACCTTC
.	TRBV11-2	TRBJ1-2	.	CASSLRWERSYGYTF	TGTGCCAGCAGCTTACGATGGGAGAGGAGCTATGGCTACACCTTC
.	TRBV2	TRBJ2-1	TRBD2	CASSISGGTYNEQFF	TGTGCCAGCAGCATTAGCGGGGGAACTTACAATGAGCAGTTCTTC
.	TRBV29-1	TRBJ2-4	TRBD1	CSVEGDRVTKNIQYF	TGCAGCGTTGAAGGGGACAGGGTAACCAAAAACATTCAGTACTTC
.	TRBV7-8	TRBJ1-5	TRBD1	CASSLAPGQPNQPQHF	TGTGCCAGCAGCTTAGCTCCGGGACAGCCCAATCAGCCCCAGCATTTT
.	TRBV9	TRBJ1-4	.	CASSVGLLAGEKLFF	TGTGCCAGCAGCGTAGGGCTTCTGGCGGGCGAAAAACTGTTTTTT
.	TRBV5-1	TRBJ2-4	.	CASRYGVGNIQYF	TGCGCCAGCCGGTATGGGGTAGGCAACATTCAGTACTTC
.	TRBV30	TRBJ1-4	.	CAWSPRGGGREKLFF	TGTGCCTGGAGTCCGCGTGGGGGGGGTCGTGAAAAACTGTTTTTT
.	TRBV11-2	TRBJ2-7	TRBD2	CASSLGGLAGTYEQYF	TGTGCCAGCAGCTTAGGGGGACTAGCGGGAACCTACGAGCAGTACTTC
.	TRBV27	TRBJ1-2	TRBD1	CASSRQGQVGYTF	TGTGCCAGCAGCCGACAGGGCCAGGTCGGCTACACCTTC
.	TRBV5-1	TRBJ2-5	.	CASSPGAGAPGQETQYF	TGCGCCAGCAGCCCTGGGGCGGGGGCGCCTGGCCAAGAGACCCAGTACTTC
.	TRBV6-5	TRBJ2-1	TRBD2	CASSTLAGNNEQFF	TGTGCCAGCAGTACTCTAGCGGGGAACAATGAGCAGTTCTTC
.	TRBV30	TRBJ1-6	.	CAWSKSSRGSPLHF	TGTGCCTGGAGCAAGTCTTCCCGGGGTTCACCCCTCCACTTT
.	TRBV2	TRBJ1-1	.	CASSYYQGLNTEAFF	TGTGCCAGCAGTTATTATCAGGGTTTGAACACTGAAGCTTTCTTT
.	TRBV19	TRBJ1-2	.	CASSMFGDTTNYGYTF	TGTGCCAGTAGTATGTTCGGGGACACTACTAACTATGGCTACACCTTC
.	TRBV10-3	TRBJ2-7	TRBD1	CAISRQGYEQYF	TGTGCCATCAGCCGACAGGGGTACGAGCAGTACTTC
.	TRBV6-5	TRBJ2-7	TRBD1	CASSYQDRGLYEQYF	TGTGCCAGCAGTTACCAAGACAGGGGGCTGTACGAGCAGTACTTC
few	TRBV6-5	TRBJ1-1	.	CASINFMNTEAFF	TGTGCCAGCATCAACTTTATGAACACTGAAGCTTTCTTT
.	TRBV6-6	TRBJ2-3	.	CASSTGSDTQYF	TGTGCCAGCAGTACCGGGTCAGATACGCAGTATTTT
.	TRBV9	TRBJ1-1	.	CASSEQPTDRLLPNTEAFF	TGTGCCAGCAGCGAACAACCAACCGACAGGCTCCTTCCAAACACTGAAGCTTTCTTT
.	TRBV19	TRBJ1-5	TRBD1	CASSIERLGQGNQPQHF	TGTGCCAGTAGTATTGAGAGACTAGGACAGGGCAATCAGCCCCAGCATTTT
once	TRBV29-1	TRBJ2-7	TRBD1	CSVAGQGIPYEQYF	TGCAGCGTCGCCGGACAGGGAATCCCCTACGAGCAGTACTTC
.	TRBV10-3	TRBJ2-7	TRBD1	CAISPGTGASYEQYF	TGTGCCATCAGCCCCGGGACAGGGGCCTCCTACGAGCAGTACTTC
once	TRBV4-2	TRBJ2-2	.	CASSQDELGGNTGELFF	TGTGCCAGCAGCCAAGACGAGCTCGGGGGAAACACCGGGGAGCTGTTTTTT
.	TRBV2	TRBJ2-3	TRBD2	CASSWTSGTDTQYF	TGTGCCAGCAGTTGGACTAGCGGGACAGATACGCAGTATTTT
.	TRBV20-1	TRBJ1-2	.	CSATDNYGYTF	TGCAGTGCTACAGACAACTATGGCTACACCTTC
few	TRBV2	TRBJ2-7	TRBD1	CASRVTGAPLEQYF	TGTGCCAGCAGGGTGACAGGGGCCCCTCTCGAGCAGTACTTC
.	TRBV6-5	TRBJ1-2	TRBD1	CASSLIQGAPNGYTF	TGTGCCAGCAGCCTCATACAGGGGGCTCCAAATGGCTACACCTTC
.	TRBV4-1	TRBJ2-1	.	CASSTGSSYNEQFF	TGCGCCAGCAGTACGGGTAGCTCCTACAATGAGCAGTTCTTC
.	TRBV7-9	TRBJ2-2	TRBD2	CASSLETGGTGELFF	TGTGCCAGCAGCTTAGAGACCGGGGGGACCGGGGAGCTGTTTTTT
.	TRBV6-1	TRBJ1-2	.	CASSEETGLYGYTF	TGTGCCAGCAGTGAAGAGACGGGGCTCTATGGCTACACCTTC